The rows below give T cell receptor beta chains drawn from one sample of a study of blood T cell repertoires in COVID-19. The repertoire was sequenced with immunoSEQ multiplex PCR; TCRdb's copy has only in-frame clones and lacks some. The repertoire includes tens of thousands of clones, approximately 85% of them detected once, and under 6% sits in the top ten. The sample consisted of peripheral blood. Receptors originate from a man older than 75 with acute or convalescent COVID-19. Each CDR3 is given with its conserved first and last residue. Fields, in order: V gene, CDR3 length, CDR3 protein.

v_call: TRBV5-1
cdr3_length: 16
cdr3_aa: CASSLAAASNTGELFF

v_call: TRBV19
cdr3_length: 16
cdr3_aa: CASMDNDIVAKNIQYF

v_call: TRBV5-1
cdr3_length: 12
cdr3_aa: CASSLAGGWGFF

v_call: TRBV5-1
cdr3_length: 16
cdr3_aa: CASSYLGSRRANEQYF

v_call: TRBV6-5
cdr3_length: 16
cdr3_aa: CASSSRLAGTYNEQFF

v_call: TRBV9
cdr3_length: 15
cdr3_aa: CASSFGTTPGETQYF

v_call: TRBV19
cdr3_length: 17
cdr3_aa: CASSIDRTRAVNQPQHF

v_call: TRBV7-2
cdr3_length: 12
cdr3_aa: CASSWGQGSQYF

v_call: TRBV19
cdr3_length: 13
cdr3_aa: CASRDRGNQPQHF

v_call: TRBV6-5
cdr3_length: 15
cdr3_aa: CASSYSGGKGNTIYF

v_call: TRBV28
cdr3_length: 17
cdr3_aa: CASNTQGAFNSNQPQHF